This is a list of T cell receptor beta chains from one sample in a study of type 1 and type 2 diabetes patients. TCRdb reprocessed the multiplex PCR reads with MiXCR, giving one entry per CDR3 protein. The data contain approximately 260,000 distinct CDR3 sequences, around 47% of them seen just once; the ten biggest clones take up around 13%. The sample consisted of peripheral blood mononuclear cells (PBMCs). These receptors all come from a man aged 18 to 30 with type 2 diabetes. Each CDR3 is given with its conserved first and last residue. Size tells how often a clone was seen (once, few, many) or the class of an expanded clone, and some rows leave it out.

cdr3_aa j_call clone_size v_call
CSARFPTGRNEQFF TRBJ2-1 . TRBV20-1
CASRGSTDFKETQYF TRBJ2-5 . TRBV28
CASSQVGGTQYF TRBJ2-3 . TRBV7-3
CASVGTLGSPLHF TRBJ1-6 . TRBV7-2
CASSFNPATNEKLFF TRBJ1-4 few TRBV12-3/TRBV12-4
CASSRGSLAGITDTQYF TRBJ2-3 . TRBV28
CAISEVWEHQPQHF TRBJ1-5 few TRBV10-3
CASSEAGQFLTEAFF TRBJ1-1 . TRBV7-3
CASSSWDRGSGELFF TRBJ2-2 . TRBV12-3/TRBV12-4
CASSLGLAAQYF TRBJ2-5 . TRBV13
CASSRTHEAFF TRBJ1-1 . TRBV7-2